The clone carrying this TCR beta chain was detected many times. Its antigen is currently unknown. The CDR3 sequence is 15 residues long. CDR1 SGHNT and CDR2 YYREEE come from the germline V gene (reference sequence). V was shortened by 4 bases and J by 2 bases, with 15 bases between the two germline ends. The entry originates in a study of response to subunit inactivated influenza vaccine. Findings and limits, study-wide: T cells newly recruited by each seasonal influenza vaccination are few, the authors suggested.

A single record per CDR3 protein comes from TCRdb applying MiXCR to the RT-PCR reads. The sample holds more than 550,000 distinct CDR3 sequences, approximately 10% seen once. The chain links TRBV5-4 to TRBJ1-1; TRBD1 is a possible D gene (6 bases). This TCR was sampled from a middle-aged man who received an inactivated influenza vaccine. The starting material was PBMCs from blood, obtained on the day of vaccination. CDR3 amino acids: CASSTGTGFNTEAFF. The CDR3 DNA reads TGTGCCAGCAGCACGGGAACAGGGTTCAACACTGAAGCTTTCTTT. Using reference TRBV5-4 and TRBJ1-1 for the parts outside the CDR3, the full variable domain is ETGVTQSPTHLIKTRGQQVTLRCSSQSGHNTVSWYQQALGQGPQFIFQYYREEENGRGNFPPRFSGLQFPNYSSELNVNALELDDSALYLCASSTGTGFNTEAFFGQGTRLTVV.